These 15 T cell receptor beta chains originate from one sample sequenced in a study of technical replicates of blood from several donors (dated by TCRdb to 2016 to 2017). Library method: the immunoSEQ multiplex PCR assay. The clones in this table, taken by TCRdb from immuneACCESS, are in-frame only. Not every clone is retained; where verified, under half of the shortfall comes from an unresolved V gene, and the cause of the rest is unknown. In all, the sample holds 60,000 to 90,000 clones, and approximately 97% of those were seen once. The top ten clones comprise around 0.3% of the sample. Specimen: T cells isolated from PBMCs. The receptors were sampled from a human donor in good health.

The V and J genes are TRBV2 and TRBJ2-7; 7 nucleotides match TRBD2. CDR3 length: 12 residues. Germline trimming cut 6 bases from V and 7 bases from J; bases unmatched to any gene: 6. CDR1 is SNHLY, CDR2 FYNNEI, per germline. CDR3 residues: CASSWTSSEQYF. The CDR3 nucleotides read TGTGCCAGCAGCTGGACTAGTTCTGAGCAGTACTTC.

This chain joins TRBV11-2 and TRBJ2-3; the match to TRBD2 covers 13 bases. The CDR3 is made up of 15 amino acids. Germline CDR1 SGHAT, CDR2 FQNNGV. V was clipped by 5 bases and J by 8 bases; unmatched bases: 7. The CDR3 nucleotides are TGTGCCAGCAGCCGGACTAGCGGGGGCGGGGGTACGCAGTATTTT. This codes for CASSRTSGGGGTQYF.

The genes are TRBV7-6 and TRBJ2-7, with 10 bases aligning to TRBD2. Germline CDR1 SGHVS, CDR2 FNYEAQ. Trimming at V came to 1 base and at J to 0 bases, leaving 0 bases not matched to a gene. This CDR3 is built from 15 residues. The CDR3 region is CASSLGLAGSYEQYF. The CDR3 nucleotides read TGTGCCAGCAGCTTAGGACTAGCGGGCTCCTACGAGCAGTACTTC.

A single count supports this clone. J is TRBJ2-1 and V is TRBV4-1, with 9 bases that match TRBD2. CDR3 length: 17 amino acids. The V and J ends lost 0 bases and 6 bases, in that order; junction bases with no gene match: 9. Germline CDR1 MGHRA, CDR2 YSYEKL. CDR3 protein: CASSQENRGREGNEQFF. The CDR3 DNA reads as TGCGCCAGCAGCCAAGAAAATCGCGGGAGGGAAGGCAATGAGCAGTTCTTC.

The chain combines TRBV11-3 with TRBJ2-7, with D possibly TRBD2 on 5 matching bases. This CDR3 has 14 residues. Per germline, CDR1 SGHNT and CDR2 YENEEA. Trimming stripped 5 bases from V and 1 base from J, with 12 bases between. CDR3 sequence reads: CASSRLSGSYEQYF. DNA for the CDR3: TGTGCCAGCAGCCGTCTATCGGGGTCCTACGAGCAGTACTTC.

This clone appeared a single time. This chain joins TRBV4-2 and TRBJ1-1, with TRBD1 as a possible D gene (6 bases). The CDR3 sequence is 14 residues long. The germline V and J ends were trimmed by 0 bases and 5 bases, with 10 bases remaining between them. From germline, CDR1 is LGHNA and CDR2 YNFKEQ. CDR3 coding DNA: TGTGCCAGCAGCCAAGAGGGGGCGCCGACTGAAGCTTTCTTT. This translates into CASSQEGAPTEAFF.

The chain uses TRBV23-1 and TRBJ2-7, with 8 bases matching TRBD2. TRBV23-1 counts as an open reading frame of uncertain function. After removal of 11 bases from V and 2 bases from J, the junction contained 8 bases not matched to a gene. This CDR3 is 13 amino acids long. The CDR3 protein is CALAPGGPYEQYF. CDR3 nucleotides: TGCGCCCTGGCTCCGGGAGGGCCCTACGAGCAGTACTTC.

The CDR3 spells CASSRKDRAANEKLFF. The CDR3 DNA is TGTGCCAGCAGCCGCAAGGACAGGGCGGCTAATGAAAAACTGTTTTTT. The V and J genes are TRBV7-9 and TRBJ1-4, with 8 bases identical to TRBD1. V was pared by 5 bases and J by 3 bases, with 8 bases of the junction left unmatched. Germline V gene data show CDR1 as SEHNR and CDR2 as FQNEAQ (reference sequence). CDR3 size: 16 residues.

The chain employs TRBV11-2 and TRBJ1-2; 7 positions match TRBD1. The J segment lost 6 bases and the V segment lost 3 bases, leaving 1 base of the junction unmatched. This CDR3 has 12 amino acids. CDR1 and CDR2 (germline): SGHAT, FQNNGV. CDR3 bases: TGTGCCAGCAGCTTGACAGGGAATGGCTACACCTTC. It yields the protein CASSLTGNGYTF. Full variable domain (missing parts from reference TRBV11-2 and TRBJ1-2): EAGVAQSPRYKIIEKRQSVAFWCNPISGHATLYWYQQILGQGPKLLIQFQNNGVVDDSQLPKDRFSAERLKGVDSTLKIQPAKLEDSAVYLCASSLTGNGYTFGSGTRLTVV.

The chain employs TRBV7-2 and TRBJ1-2; unclear D gene. The ends were cut back, 5 bases at V and 3 bases at J, with 10 bases in the middle. The V gene's germline CDR1 is SGHTA and CDR2 FQGNSA. The CDR3 loop spans 13 amino acids. The CDR3 nucleotides read TGTGCCAGCAGCGCAGGATCTTACTATGGCTACACCTTC. It translates to CASSAGSYYGYTF.

This chain connects TRBV5-1 to TRBJ1-6, with D possibly matching TRBD1 (6 bases). The germline V gene encodes CDR1 SGHRS and CDR2 YFSETQ. V was trimmed by 1 base and J by 7 bases, leaving 15 bases between them. The CDR3 has 16 residues. The CDR3 loop reads CASSLNPGQMNSPLHF. The CDR3 coding sequence is TGCGCCAGCAGCTTGAATCCTGGACAGATGAATTCACCCCTCCACTTT. The whole variable domain, remainder taken from reference TRBV5-1 and TRBJ1-6, is KAGVTQTPRYLIKTRGQQVTLSCSPISGHRSVSWYQQTPGQGLQFLFEYFSETQRNKGNFPGRFSGRQFSNSRSEMNVSTLELGDSALYLCASSLNPGQMNSPLHFGNGTRLTVT.

The chain joins TRBV9 to TRBJ2-7; weak D call: TRBD2 (6 bases). Looked up from germline, CDR1 is SGDLS and CDR2 is YYNGEE. CDR3 size: 16 residues. Trimming shortened V by 0 bases and J by 4 bases, and 17 bases separated the two germline ends. In DNA form, the CDR3 reads TGTGCCAGCAGCGTAGATTATTACGGGAGTATATACGAGCAGTACTTC. The encoded protein is CASSVDYYGSIYEQYF.

The V gene is TRBV28, the J gene TRBJ2-2; 7 positions agree with TRBD1. With V trimmed by 5 bases and J by 2 bases, 8 bases remained unmatched. The CDR3 is made up of 16 amino acids. The germline V gene has CDR1 MDHEN and CDR2 SYDVKM. The CDR3 loop reads CASSRTGPVNTGELFF. CDR3 DNA: TGTGCCAGCAGTAGGACAGGTCCGGTAAACACCGGGGAGCTGTTTTTT.

This chain connects TRBV6-4 to TRBJ2-3; 8 bases are a match to TRBD2. CDR3 length: 17 amino acids. Germline V gene data show CDR1 as MRHNA and CDR2 as SNTAGT. After removal of 2 bases from V and 2 bases from J, the junction contained 9 bases not matched to a gene. CDR3 region: CASSDDASGFNTDTQYF. The CDR3 region has the DNA TGTGCCAGCAGTGACGATGCTAGCGGGTTTAACACAGATACGCAGTATTTT.

The chain is built from TRBV4-1 and TRBJ2-3, with 7 bases that match TRBD2. The J segment lost 3 bases and the V segment lost 1 base, leaving 4 bases of the junction unmatched. The germline V gene encodes CDR1 MGHRA and CDR2 YSYEKL. The CDR3 runs 15 residues. CDR3 amino acids: CASSQVLAETDTQYF. In DNA form, the CDR3 reads TGCGCCAGCAGCCAAGTGCTAGCGGAGACAGATACGCAGTATTTT.